Sequencing of this T cell receptor beta chain was carried out in a study of patients and donors after allogeneic stem cell transplantation. This CDR3 has 16 residues. The germline CDR1 and CDR2 sequences are MNHEY and SMNVEV (reference sequence). Trimming removed 5 bases from V and 0 bases from J, with 15 bases in between. TCRdb used MiXCR to reprocess the RT-PCR reads, holding one entry per CDR3 protein. This sample carries more than 850,000 distinct CDR3 sequences, around 17% of them seen once, and the ten largest clones take around 6%. This chain links TRBV27 with TRBJ2-3; possibly TRBD1 or TRBD2 for D (5 bases each). What was sequenced was blood, either unsorted or a sorted T cell fraction (not recorded which). The TCR comes from a human donor who was either an allogeneic HSCT recipient or a stem cell or donor lymphocyte infusion donor (not recorded which). It is not recorded whose cells these are; they may come from a transplant donor. CDR3 sequence: CASSNEGRLSTDTQYF. The CDR3 DNA reads as TGTGCCAGCAGTAACGAGGGACGTCTGAGCACAGATACGCAGTATTTT.